The 14 T cell receptor beta chains reported below all come from one sample, sequenced in a study of blood T cells in healthy people across ages. A second PCR, run for about 7 to 11 cycles, used a sample-barcoded 5' primer plus a J-beta primer mix. TCRdb itself ran the 5' RACE reads through MiXCR, one entry per CDR3 protein. The data hold 350,000 to 450,000 distinct CDR3 sequences, with approximately 47% observed a single time. Sequenced input: blood. The receptors here all came from a man in his 60s in good health.

The chain combines TRBV11-1 with TRBJ2-1; D unresolved. The V end was cut by 0 bases, the J end by 2 bases, with 5 bases between. Germline V CDR1 and CDR2: SGHAT, FQDESV (reference sequence). CDR3 length: 14 amino acids. CDR3 DNA: TGTGCCAGCAGCTTAGCCACCGCCTACAATGAGCAGTTCTTC. This sequence encodes CASSLATAYNEQFF.

This CDR3 reads CASSIQGVQPQHF. The CDR3 nucleotides are TGTGCCAGCAGCATACAGGGTGTCCAGCCCCAGCATTTT. The J gene is TRBJ1-5, the V gene TRBV7-9; perhaps TRBD1 as D (6 bases). CDR3 length: 13 residues. Trimming shortened V by 5 bases and J by 7 bases, and 12 bases separated the two germline ends. Germline V gene data show CDR1 as SEHNR and CDR2 as FQNEAQ (reference sequence).

The chain employs TRBV6-6 and TRBJ2-1; D possibly corresponds to TRBD2 (5 bases). The CDR3 consists of 16 residues. V was clipped by 2 bases and J by 5 bases, with 16 bases between them. Germline lookup yields CDR1 MNHNY and CDR2 SVGAGI (reference sequence). CDR3 DNA sequence: TGTGCCAGCAGTTACCTGCGAGGGAAATGGGACAATGAGCAGTTCTTC. Residues: CASSYLRGKWDNEQFF.

About this clonotype: A junction end diverges from the germline sequence, so it may reflect a read error. V is TRBV14 and J is TRBJ2-2; D not resolved. The CDR3 is made up of 14 amino acids. Germline-derived CDR1 and CDR2 are SGHDN and FVKESK. CDR3 in DNA: TGTGCCTGCAGCCAAGATATCGGCACCGGGGAGCTGTTTTTT. Its protein product is CACSQDIGTGELFF.

This clonotype was counted only a few times. The chain couples TRBV21-1 to TRBJ2-3. TRBV21-1 is an annotated pseudogene. The CDR3 totals 15 residues. CDR3: CASSKALYCTDTQYF. CDR3 DNA: TGTGCCAGCAGCAAAGCCCTATATTGCACAGATACGCAGTATTTT.

This clonotype was found many times. The genes are TRBV5-1 and TRBJ2-7; D remains ambiguous. V shed 0 bases and J shed 1 base, with 8 bases lying between them. Germline lookup yields CDR1 SGHRS and CDR2 YFSETQ. The CDR3 runs 14 residues. The CDR3 nucleotides read TGCGCCAGCAGCTTGGTCGGCGGATCCTACGAGCAGTACTTC. Translating gives CASSLVGGSYEQYF.

For the CDR3, the DNA is TGTGCCGGGGGACAGGGACTCTACGAGCAGTACTTC. As protein: CAGGQGLYEQYF. The gene calls are TRBV30 and TRBJ2-5, with 9 bases fitting TRBD1. Matching the DNA end better, TRBJ2-7 makes the J call doubtful. The CDR3 has 12 amino acids. From germline, CDR1 is GTSNPN and CDR2 SVGIG (reference sequence).

V and J are TRBV18 and TRBJ1-6; the D gene is possibly TRBD1 (5 bases). There are 14 residues in the CDR3. Germline values: CDR1 KGHSH, CDR2 LQKENI. Trimming stripped 2 bases from V and 9 bases from J, with 11 bases between. CDR3 DNA: TGTGCCAGCTCACCATCGGGACGATCTTCACCCCTCCACTTT. It translates to CASSPSGRSSPLHF.

V gene TRBV12-3 or TRBV12-4 combines with J gene TRBJ2-4, with D unclear. V was trimmed by 3 bases and J by 8 bases, leaving 11 bases between them. The CDR3 is 13 residues long. The CDR3 DNA reads as TGTGCCAGCAGTTTGTTTTTACTGGACATTCAGTACTTC. It is translated as CASSLFLLDIQYF.

This clonotype was picked up a small number of times. The CDR3 sequence: CATKDPQGYGYTF. In DNA form, the CDR3 reads TGTGCCACCAAGGACCCCCAGGGGTATGGCTACACCTTC. This chain connects TRBV7-9 to TRBJ1-2, with D possibly TRBD1 on 6 matching bases. CDR1 is SEHNR, CDR2 FQNEAQ, per germline (reference sequence). V lost 10 bases and J lost 5, with 17 bases in between. This CDR3 has 13 amino acids.

In this sample, this clonotype turned up a few times. The gene calls are TRBV20-1 and TRBJ1-2; TRBD1 matches at 7 bases. Per germline, CDR1 DFQATT and CDR2 SNEGSKA (reference sequence). V gave up 6 bases and J gave up 8 bases; unmatched junction bases: 6. This CDR3 has 11 amino acids. CDR3 sequence reads: CSADRVEGYTF. The CDR3 region has the DNA TGCAGTGCCGACAGGGTCGAGGGCTACACCTTC.

The CDR3 DNA is TGTGCCACCGGAACTCGAATAGGGACAGGGGACTATGGCTACACCTTC. Protein: CATGTRIGTGDYGYTF. V is TRBV24-1 and J is TRBJ1-2, with 10 bases that match TRBD1. V dropped 9 bases and J dropped 3; count of bases not matched to a gene: 12. Germline-derived CDR1 and CDR2 are KGHDR and SFDVKD. The CDR3 is 16 residues long.

This chain uses TRBV21-1 with TRBJ1-5; the DNA was not used to check the table's D call, TRBD1. TRBV21-1 is listed as a pseudogene. The CDR3 contains 12 residues. The CDR3 DNA reads as TGTGCCAGCAGCAGTTCCCAGGGTTCGCAGCATTTT. Translation: CASSSSQGSQHF.

The CDR3 nucleotides are TGTGCCAGCAGCCCCCCAGGGGGGCTGGTTGAAAAACTGTTTTTT. It specifies CASSPPGGLVEKLFF. The chain has TRBV27 and TRBJ1-4; 7 bases line up with TRBD1. Looked up from germline, CDR1 is MNHEY and CDR2 is SMNVEV (reference sequence). Unmatched junction bases numbered 11, after V lost 6 bases and J lost 7 bases. This CDR3 has 15 residues. Full variable domain (outside the CDR3, taken from reference TRBV27 and TRBJ1-4): EAQVTQNPRYLITVTGKKLTVTCSQNMNHEYMSWYRQDPGLGLRQIYYSMNVEVTDKGDVPEGYKVSRKEKRNFPLILESPSPNQTSLYFCASSPPGGLVEKLFFGSGTQLSVL.